Detailed here is one TCR beta chain. The data are from a study of cytomegalovirus exposure and HLA in healthy donors. CDR3 length equals 12 residues. After removal of 1 base from V and 12 bases from J, the junction contained 1 base not matched to a gene. Germline CDR1 and CDR2: MNHNS and SASEGT. This PCR relied on a set of 60 Vbeta primers and 13 Jbeta primers. Authors' analysis steps: A follow-up analysis tallied around 80 million unique TCR beta chains, roughly 11 million shared. This table comes from immunoSEQ multiplex PCR, and its TCRdb copy is limited to in-frame clones, with some not included. For V, J and clone size, that table is used; D and trimming come from the DNA. The sample carries 100,000 to 150,000 clones, about 78% recorded once.

The sample consisted of PBMCs. The chain couples TRBV6-1 to TRBJ2-1, with 9 bases that match TRBD1. The source of this sequence is a human donor in good health. CDR3 residues: CASSEGTGVQFF. CDR3 nucleotides: TGTGCCAGCAGTGAAGGGACAGGGGTGCAGTTCTTC.